The sequence of this TCR beta chain was determined in a study of blood T cell repertoires in COVID-19. This CDR3 has 15 amino acids. The germline V gene encodes CDR1 MNHEY and CDR2 SVGAGI. V was pared by 10 bases and J by 0 bases, with 18 bases between. Repertoires were generated with immunoSEQ multiplex PCR, while TCRdb's copy carries only in-frame clones and drops some. The sample holds 300,000 to 400,000 clones, roughly 90% seen once. This sequence joins TRBV6-5 and TRBJ1-2; D is unclear. The sequenced sample was PBMCs or T cells enriched from blood (not recorded which). This receptor was obtained from a woman aged 25 to 39 who had been exposed to COVID-19. The CDR3 nucleotides are TGTGCCACCAGCATGTTAGTGAACGCTAACTATGGCTACACCTTC. Amino acid sequence: CATSMLVNANYGYTF.